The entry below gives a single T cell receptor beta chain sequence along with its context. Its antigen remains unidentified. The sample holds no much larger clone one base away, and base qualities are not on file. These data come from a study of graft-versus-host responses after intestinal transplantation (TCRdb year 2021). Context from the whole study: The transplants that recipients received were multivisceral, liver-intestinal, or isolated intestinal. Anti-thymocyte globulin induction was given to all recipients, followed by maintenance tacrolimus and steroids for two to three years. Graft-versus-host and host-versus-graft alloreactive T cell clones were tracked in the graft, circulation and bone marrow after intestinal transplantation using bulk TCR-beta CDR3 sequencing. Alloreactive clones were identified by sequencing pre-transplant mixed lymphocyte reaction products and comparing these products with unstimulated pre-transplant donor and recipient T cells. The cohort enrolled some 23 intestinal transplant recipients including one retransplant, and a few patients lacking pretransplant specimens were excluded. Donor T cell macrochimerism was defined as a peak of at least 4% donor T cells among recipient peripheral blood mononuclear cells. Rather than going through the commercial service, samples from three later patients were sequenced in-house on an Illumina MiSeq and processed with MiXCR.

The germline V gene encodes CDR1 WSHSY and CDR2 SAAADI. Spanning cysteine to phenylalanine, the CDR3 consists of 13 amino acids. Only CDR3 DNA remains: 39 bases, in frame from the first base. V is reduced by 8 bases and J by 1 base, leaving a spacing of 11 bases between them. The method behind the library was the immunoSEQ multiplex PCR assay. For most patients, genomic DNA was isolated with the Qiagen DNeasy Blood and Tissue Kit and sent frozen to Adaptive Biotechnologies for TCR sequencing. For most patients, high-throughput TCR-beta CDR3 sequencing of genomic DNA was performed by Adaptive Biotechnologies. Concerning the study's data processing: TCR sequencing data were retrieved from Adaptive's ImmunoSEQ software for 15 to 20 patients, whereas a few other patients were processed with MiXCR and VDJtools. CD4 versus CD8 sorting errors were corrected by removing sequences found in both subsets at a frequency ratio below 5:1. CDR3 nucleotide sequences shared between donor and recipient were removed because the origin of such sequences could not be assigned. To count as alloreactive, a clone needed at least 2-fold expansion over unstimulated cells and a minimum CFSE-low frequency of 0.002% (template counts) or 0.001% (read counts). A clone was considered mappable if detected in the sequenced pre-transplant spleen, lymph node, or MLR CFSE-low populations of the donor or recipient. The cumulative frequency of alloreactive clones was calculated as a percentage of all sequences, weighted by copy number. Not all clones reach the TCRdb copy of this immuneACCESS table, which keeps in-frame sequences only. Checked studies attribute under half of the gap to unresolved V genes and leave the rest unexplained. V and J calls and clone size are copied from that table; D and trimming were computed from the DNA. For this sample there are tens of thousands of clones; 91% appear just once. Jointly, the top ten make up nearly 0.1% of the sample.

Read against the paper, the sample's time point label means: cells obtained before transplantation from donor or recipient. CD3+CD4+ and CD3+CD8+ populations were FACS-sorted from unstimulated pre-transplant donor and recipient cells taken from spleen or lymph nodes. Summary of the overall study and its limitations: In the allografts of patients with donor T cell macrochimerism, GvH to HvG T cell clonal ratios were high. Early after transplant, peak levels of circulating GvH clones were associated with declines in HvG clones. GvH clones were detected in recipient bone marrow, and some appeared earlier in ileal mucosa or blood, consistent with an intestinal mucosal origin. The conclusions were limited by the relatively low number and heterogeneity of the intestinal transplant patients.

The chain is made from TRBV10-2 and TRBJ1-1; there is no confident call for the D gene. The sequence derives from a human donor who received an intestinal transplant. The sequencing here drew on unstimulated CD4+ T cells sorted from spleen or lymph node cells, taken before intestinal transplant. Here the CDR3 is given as CASHLGPNTEAFF. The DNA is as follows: TGCGCCAGCCATCTAGGCCCGAACACTGAAGCTTTCTTT.